This TCR beta chain came from a study of cytomegalovirus exposure and HLA in healthy donors. Study-level results: Reportedly, HLA-A and HLA-B alleles of most subjects were accurately predicted from TCR beta. There were fewer than 200 TCR beta chains listed as cytomegalovirus-associated. A likely sequencing artifact accounted for one observed cluster of highly shared sequence variants.

This PCR relied on a set of 60 Vbeta primers and 13 Jbeta primers. Clones were sequenced by immunoSEQ multiplex PCR, and TCRdb holds only the in-frame ones, with some missing. The sample table sets out 200,000 or so clones. CDR1 and CDR2 from the germline V gene are MNHNY and SVGAGI (reference sequence). Losses at the gene ends were 4 bases for V and 4 bases for J; bases not matched to a gene: 4. The CDR3 runs 14 residues. Regarding this clone: Antigen unknown.

Specimen: PBMCs. The V call is TRBV6-6, the J call TRBJ1-1, with 9 bases lining up with TRBD1. The source of this sequence is a boy between 10 and 17 years old in good health and CMV-seronegative. CDR3 residues: CASSSRDRVTEAFF. The CDR3 bases are TGTGCCAGCAGTTCCAGGGACAGGGTCACTGAAGCTTTCTTT.